This T cell receptor beta chain was profiled in a study of blood T cell repertoires in COVID-19. Study summary: The United States, Italy and Spain supplied acute and convalescent COVID-19 samples. Sources were T cells, B-cell-depleted T cells, or PBMCs; the material itself was cDNA or gDNA.

Germline CDR1 reads LGHNT; CDR2 reads FRNRAP. The ends were cut back, 6 bases at V and 0 bases at J, with 8 bases in the middle. The CDR3 consists of 13 residues. In the study's own analysis: By means of reference gene primer amplification, nucleated cell counts were estimated. Using immunoSEQ multiplex PCR, the repertoire was profiled, and TCRdb retains in-frame clones only, with some absent. V and J calls and clone size are given by that table; D and trimming were obtained from the DNA. The sample includes some 200,000 clones, approximately 86% of them seen just once. J is TRBJ1-1 and V is TRBV12-5, with D hard to call. Source material: peripheral blood. The sequence was collected from a middle-aged man with active or convalescent COVID-19. The CDR3 region is CASGDGLNTEAFF. The DNA for the CDR3 is TGTGCTAGTGGCGATGGCCTGAACACTGAAGCTTTCTTT.